This is a list of T cell receptor beta chains from one sample in a study of blood T cell repertoires in COVID-19. Profiling relied on immunoSEQ multiplex PCR, and the TCRdb table lists in-frame clones only, not all of them. The profile shows 150,000 to 200,000 clones, roughly 83% of them singletons. The sequenced sample consisted of peripheral blood. These receptors were obtained from a woman of 80 years or more with active or convalescent COVID-19. The CDR3 runs from the conserved cysteine through the conserved F or W. A D gene is named only where the DNA matches it firmly. Expanded clones get a size class; other rows say once, few or many, or leave the size out.

cdr3_length clone_size j_call d_call v_call cdr3_nt cdr3_aa
13 - TRBJ2-1 TRBD2 TRBV5-1 TGCGCCAGCAGTATACTAGCGGGCAATGAGCAGTTCTTC CASSILAGNEQFF
15 - TRBJ2-5 - TRBV10-1 TGCGCCAGCAGTGACGAACAGGGTGGGTTAGAGACCCAGTACTTC CASSDEQGGLETQYF
15 - TRBJ2-5 - TRBV11-3 TGTGCCAGCAGCTTAGATCGGACACCTCACGAGACCCAGTACTTC CASSLDRTPHETQYF
15 few TRBJ1-6 - TRBV27 TGTGCCAGCAGTTTAGGGCAGGGGATAGGATTTCCCCTCCACTTT CASSLGQGIGFPLHF
16 - TRBJ2-2 TRBD1 TRBV6-4 TGTGCCGAGGGGGGCAGGGGGCATGGTGACACCGGGGAGCTGTTTTTT CAEGGRGHGDTGELFF
15 - TRBJ1-2 TRBD1 TRBV15 TGTGCCACCAGCCGGGGGGACAGGGGGAACTATGGCTACACCTTC CATSRGDRGNYGYTF
16 - TRBJ1-1 - TRBV9 TGTGCCAGCAGCGTAGAAGAGGGGCGGGGGAACACTGAAGCTTTCTTT CASSVEEGRGNTEAFF
14 few TRBJ1-1 - TRBV19 TGTGCCAGTAGTATTCCGACAGATCCCACTGAAGCTTTCTTT CASSIPTDPTEAFF
16 - TRBJ1-3 TRBD1 TRBV5-1 TGCGCCAGCACCAGATCGGCAGGGGGCTCTGGAAACACCATATATTTT CASTRSAGGSGNTIYF
12 - TRBJ2-5 - TRBV13 TGTGCCAGCAGCTCCTCCTTTCAGACCCAGTACTTC CASSSSFQTQYF
13 - TRBJ2-7 - TRBV3-1/TRBV3-2 TGTGCCAGCAGCCAAGAGCGCAGGGTCGAGCAGTACTTC CASSQERRVEQYF
17 - TRBJ2-1 TRBD2 TRBV6-1 TGTGCCAGCAGTGGGTCTAGCGGGGGGGTCCTGTACAATGAGCAGTTCTTC CASSGSSGGVLYNEQFF
13 few TRBJ1-3 - TRBV12-3/TRBV12-4 TGTGCCAGCAGACTCGTCTCTGGAAACACCATATATTTT CASRLVSGNTIYF
14 - TRBJ1-3 - TRBV6-6 TGTGCCAGCAGCCCTGCGGTGTCTGGAAACACCATATATTTT CASSPAVSGNTIYF
15 - TRBJ2-1 TRBD1 TRBV5-1 TGCGCCAGCAGCTTGGAGGCAGGGGGTCAAAATGAGCAGTTCTTC CASSLEAGGQNEQFF
16 - TRBJ2-7 TRBD2 TRBV4-2 TGTGCCAGCAGCCAAGATGATAGCGGGGGCTCCTACGAGCAGTACTTC CASSQDDSGGSYEQYF
15 - TRBJ2-7 TRBD1 TRBV19 TGTGCCAGTAGTAGAGGACAGGGGAGCTCCTACGAGCAGTACTTC CASSRGQGSSYEQYF
16 - TRBJ2-7 TRBD1 TRBV4-3 TGCGCCAGCAGCCAAGAGGAGGGACAGGGTTACCACGAGCAGTACTTC CASSQEEGQGYHEQYF
13 - TRBJ1-1 - TRBV10-3 TGTGCCACCCACCTAAGTAGTAACACTGAAGCTTTCTTT CATHLSSNTEAFF
14 - TRBJ2-3 - TRBV6-5 TGTGCCAGCAGTCTCCGACAGGACACAGATACGCAGTATTTT CASSLRQDTDTQYF
14 few TRBJ1-5 - TRBV6-1 TGTGCCAGCAGTGATGGAGGAGGCAATCAGCCCCAGCATTTT CASSDGGGNQPQHF
13 - TRBJ1-5 TRBD1 TRBV4-1 TGCGCCAGCAGCCAGGACAGGGGTTGGGCCCAGCATTTT CASSQDRGWAQHF
17 - TRBJ2-3 TRBD2 TRBV10-3 TGTGCCATCAGTGAGCCCCACCCTAGCGGGGGGCCAGATACGCAGTATTTT CAISEPHPSGGPDTQYF
14 - TRBJ2-1 - TRBV19 TGTGCCAGTAGTACCTCCTACTCCTACAATGAGCAGTTCTTC CASSTSYSYNEQFF
14 - TRBJ2-5 TRBD1 TRBV2 TGTGCCAGCAGTCGGGATCAGGGGGAAGAGACCCAGTACTTC CASSRDQGEETQYF
16 - TRBJ1-6 - TRBV18 TGTGCCAGCTCACCCCCCAGGGACGGGAGGAATTCACCCCTCCACTTT CASSPPRDGRNSPLHF
13 - TRBJ1-2 TRBD1 TRBV6-5 TGTGCCAGCAGCCCGACAGGGAAAGGTGGCTACACCTTC CASSPTGKGGYTF
14 - TRBJ1-5 TRBD1 TRBV18 TGTGCCAGCTCAAAGGGACAGGGTTTTCAGCCCCAGCATTTT CASSKGQGFQPQHF
15 - TRBJ2-1 - TRBV30 TGTGCCTGGAGGGAGGGCAGTCGAAGATACAATGAGCAGTTCTTC CAWREGSRRYNEQFF
15 - TRBJ2-7 TRBD1 TRBV6-5 TGTGCCAGCAGGTCAGCCGGGACAGGGAAGGACGAGCAGTACTTC CASRSAGTGKDEQYF
17 - TRBJ2-6 - TRBV13 TGTGCCAGCAGCTTAGGGAGTCGGTTACCTGGGGCCAACGTCCTGACTTTC CASSLGSRLPGANVLTF
14 once TRBJ2-7 - TRBV27 TGTGCCAGCAAGACGGGACATTCAAATAACGAGCAGTACTTC CASKTGHSNNEQYF
18 few TRBJ2-1 - TRBV6-2/TRBV6-3 TGTGCCAGCAGTTCCTCGGGGAGGGGGAGGTCGGTCCGTAATGAGCAGTTCTTC CASSSSGRGRSVRNEQFF
14 - TRBJ1-1 TRBD1 TRBV4-3 TGCGCCAGCAGGGCTCAGGGGGCGATCACTGAAGCTTTCTTT CASRAQGAITEAFF
15 once TRBJ2-1 - TRBV11-3 TGTGCCAGCAGCTCCACATCTCCCGGGGGCAATGAGCAGTTCTTC CASSSTSPGGNEQFF
15 - TRBJ1-2 - TRBV7-2 TGTGCCAGCAGCTTAGCGCAAAGGGGAGGCTATGGCTACACCTTC CASSLAQRGGYGYTF
16 - TRBJ2-3 TRBD2 TRBV18 TGTGCCAGCTCATATACCGGGACTAGCGGCACAGATACGCAGTATTTT CASSYTGTSGTDTQYF
15 - TRBJ1-2 - TRBV7-2 TGTGCCAGCAGCTCCTCCCCGGGGGGGCTCACTGGCTACACCTTC CASSSSPGGLTGYTF
17 - TRBJ2-5 TRBD2 TRBV27 TGTGCCAGCAGGCCCCTACCGCCTACTAGCGTCCAAGAGACCCAGTACTTC CASRPLPPTSVQETQYF
14 - TRBJ2-5 - TRBV6-5 TGTGCCAGCAGTAGCGGATCCCGAGGGGAGACCCAGTACTTC CASSSGSRGETQYF
16 - TRBJ1-2 - TRBV7-9 TGTGCCAGCAGCTTACCCACCCCAGGGGCCCGGTATGGCTACACCTTC CASSLPTPGARYGYTF
16 - TRBJ2-1 TRBD2 TRBV11-2 TGTGCCAGCAGCTTCGGGGCTAGCGGGGGGTACAATGAGCAGTTCTTC CASSFGASGGYNEQFF
15 - TRBJ1-1 - TRBV11-1 TGTGCCAGCAGCATATCGGACAGCTTGAACACTGAAGCTTTCTTT CASSISDSLNTEAFF
16 - TRBJ2-3 - TRBV7-2 TGTGCCAGCAGCGAGTGGAGGGCCTTTAGCACAGATACGCAGTATTTT CASSEWRAFSTDTQYF
15 - TRBJ1-2 TRBD1 TRBV7-2 TGTGCCAGCAGCATCTCCGGGACAGGTCCTTATGGCTACACCTTC CASSISGTGPYGYTF
15 - TRBJ1-3 - TRBV6-5 TGTGCCAGCAGTTCCCCCACCCGGGCTGGAAACACCATATATTTT CASSSPTRAGNTIYF